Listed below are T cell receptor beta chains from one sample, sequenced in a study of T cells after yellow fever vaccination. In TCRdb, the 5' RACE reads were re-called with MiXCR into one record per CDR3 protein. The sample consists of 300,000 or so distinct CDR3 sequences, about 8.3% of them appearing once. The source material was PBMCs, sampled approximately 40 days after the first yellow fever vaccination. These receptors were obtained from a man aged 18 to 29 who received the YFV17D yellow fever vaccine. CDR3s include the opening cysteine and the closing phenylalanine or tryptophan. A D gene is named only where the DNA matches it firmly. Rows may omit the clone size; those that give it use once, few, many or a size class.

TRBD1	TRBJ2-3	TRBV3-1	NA	CASSPRDSTSTDTQYF	TGTGCCAGCAGCCCCCGGGACAGTACTAGCACAGATACGCAGTATTTT
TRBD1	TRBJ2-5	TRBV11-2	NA	CASSLMGGTGGSETQYF	TGTGCCAGCAGCTTAATGGGGGGGACAGGGGGCTCCGAGACCCAGTACTTC
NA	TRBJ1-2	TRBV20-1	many	CSAPNLGYGYTF	TGCAGTGCTCCTAATCTGGGCTATGGCTACACCTTC
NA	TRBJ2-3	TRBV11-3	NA	CASSLVGGRTQYF	TGTGCCAGCAGCTTAGTAGGTGGTCGTACGCAGTATTTT
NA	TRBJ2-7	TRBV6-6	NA	CASSYPYGDEQYF	TGTGCCAGCAGTTACCCCTACGGAGACGAGCAGTACTTC
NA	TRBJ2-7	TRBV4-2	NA	CASSQEWVVGDEQYF	TGTGCCAGCAGCCAAGAGTGGGTGGTCGGGGACGAGCAGTACTTC
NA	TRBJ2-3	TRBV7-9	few	CASSDADTQYF	TGTGCCAGCAGCGATGCAGATACGCAGTATTTT
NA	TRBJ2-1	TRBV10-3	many	CAISFGAGWCYNEQFF	TGTGCCATCAGCTTCGGGGCGGGGTGGTGCTACAATGAGCAGTTCTTC
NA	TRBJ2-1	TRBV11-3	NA	CASSPWSGEQFF	TGTGCCAGCAGCCCTTGGTCCGGTGAGCAGTTCTTC
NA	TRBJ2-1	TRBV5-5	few	CASSYGGPPNEQFF	TGTGCCAGCAGCTATGGCGGACCCCCCAATGAGCAGTTCTTC
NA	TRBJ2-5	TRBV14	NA	CASSHIKETQYF	TGTGCCAGCAGCCACATAAAAGAGACCCAGTACTTC
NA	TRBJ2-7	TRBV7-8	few	CASSSGGFYEQYF	TGTGCCAGCTCGAGCGGAGGGTTCTACGAGCAGTACTTC
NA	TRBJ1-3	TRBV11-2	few	CASSLDRMGNTIYF	TGTGCCAGCAGCTTAGATCGTATGGGAAACACCATATATTTT
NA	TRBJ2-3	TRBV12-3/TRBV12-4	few	CASSSGTRDTDTQYF	TGTGCCAGCAGTTCCGGGACAAGGGACACAGATACGCAGTATTTT
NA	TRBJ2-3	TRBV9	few	CASSVAPVSTDTQYF	TGTGCCAGCAGCGTAGCGCCCGTGAGCACAGATACGCAGTATTTT
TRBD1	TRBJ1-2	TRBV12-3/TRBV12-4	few	CASSRDRANNYGYTF	TGTGCCAGCAGTCGGGACAGGGCAAATAACTATGGCTACACCTTC
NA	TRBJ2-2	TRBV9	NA	CASSVHGGPTNTGELFF	TGTGCCAGCAGCGTACATGGGGGGCCGACGAACACCGGGGAGCTGTTTTTT
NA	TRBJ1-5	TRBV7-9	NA	CASSLASVEQPQHF	TGTGCCAGCAGCTTAGCCAGCGTGGAGCAGCCCCAGCATTTT
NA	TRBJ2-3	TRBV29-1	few	CSVEAGITDSTDTQYF	TGCAGCGTCGAAGCCGGAATTACAGATTCTACAGATACGCAGTATTTT
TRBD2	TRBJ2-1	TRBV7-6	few	CASSLGGGIYNEQFF	TGTGCCAGCAGCTTAGGGGGGGGAATCTACAATGAGCAGTTCTTC
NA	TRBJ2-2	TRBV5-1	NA	CASSLRGGEAGELFF	TGCGCCAGCAGCCTTCGAGGAGGGGAGGCCGGGGAGCTGTTTTTT
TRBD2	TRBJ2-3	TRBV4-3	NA	CASSQDSGGGTDTQYF	TGCGCCAGCAGCCAAGATTCCGGCGGGGGAACAGATACGCAGTATTTT
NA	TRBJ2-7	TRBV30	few	CALVGYPTYEQYF	TGTGCCCTTGTGGGGTACCCGACCTACGAGCAGTACTTC
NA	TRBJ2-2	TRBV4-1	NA	CASSQDRGAVNTGELFF	TGCGCCAGCAGCCAAGACCGAGGGGCAGTGAACACCGGGGAGCTGTTTTTT
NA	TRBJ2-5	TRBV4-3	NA	CASSQDTGAVQYF	TGCGCCAGCAGCCAAGACACCGGAGCGGTCCAGTACTTC
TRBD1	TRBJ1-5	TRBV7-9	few	CASSLQGDSNQPQHF	TGTGCCAGCAGCTTACAGGGGGATAGCAATCAGCCCCAGCATTTT
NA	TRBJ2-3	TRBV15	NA	CATSRGVGTLPDTQYF	TGTGCCACCAGCAGAGGAGTGGGGACCCTCCCAGATACGCAGTATTTT
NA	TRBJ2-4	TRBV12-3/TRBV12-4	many	CASSFLVKNIQYF	TGTGCCAGCAGTTTTCTTGTCAAAAACATTCAGTACTTC
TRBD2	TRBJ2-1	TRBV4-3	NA	CASSQASGGAIGEQFF	TGCGCCAGCAGCCAAGCTAGCGGGGGGGCCATAGGTGAGCAGTTCTTC
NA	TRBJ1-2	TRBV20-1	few	CSARVPGAGGYTF	TGCAGTGCTAGGGTCCCAGGGGCGGGCGGCTACACCTTC
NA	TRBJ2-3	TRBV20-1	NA	CRGVEGVNTQYF	TGCAGAGGGGTCGAAGGGGTGAATACGCAGTATTTT
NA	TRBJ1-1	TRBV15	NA	CATRSSGTAGDAFF	TGTGCCACCAGGTCCTCCGGGACGGCGGGCGACGCTTTCTTT
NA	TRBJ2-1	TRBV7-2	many	CASSLGRGQLDEQFF	TGTGCCAGCAGCTTAGGTCGGGGACAACTCGATGAGCAGTTCTTC
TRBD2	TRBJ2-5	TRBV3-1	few	CASSQVGRLASGMETQYF	TGTGCCAGCAGCCAAGTAGGGAGACTAGCTTCAGGGATGGAGACCCAGTACTTC
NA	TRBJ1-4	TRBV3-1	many	CASSQQGSEKLFF	TGTGCCAGCAGTCAACAGGGTTCTGAAAAACTGTTTTTT
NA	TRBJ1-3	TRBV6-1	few	CATVPPGAGNTIYF	TGTGCCACCGTGCCCCCAGGGGCTGGAAACACCATATATTTT
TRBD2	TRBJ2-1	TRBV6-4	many	CASSDSSGAYNEQFF	TGTGCCAGCAGTGACTCTAGCGGGGCCTACAATGAGCAGTTCTTC
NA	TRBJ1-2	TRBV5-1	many	CASSFDGGYGYTF	TGCGCCAGCAGTTTCGACGGGGGATATGGCTACACCTTC
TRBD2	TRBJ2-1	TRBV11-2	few	CASSLVFAGGLSYNEQFF	TGTGCCAGCAGCTTAGTCTTCGCGGGGGGGCTTTCCTACAATGAGCAGTTCTTC
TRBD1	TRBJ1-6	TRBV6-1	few	CASSRTGGTLNSPLHF	TGTGCCAGCAGTCGGACAGGGGGCACCCTAAATTCACCCCTCCACTTT
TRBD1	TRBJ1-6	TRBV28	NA	CAARGQGAQNSPLHF	TGTGCCGCTCGGGGACAGGGGGCGCAGAATTCACCCCTCCACTTT
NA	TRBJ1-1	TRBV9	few	CASSVDMGGLNTEAFF	TGTGCCAGCAGCGTAGATATGGGGGGGCTGAACACTGAAGCTTTCTTT
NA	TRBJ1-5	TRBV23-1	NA	CASSQSPSLRNQPQHF	TGCGCCAGCAGTCAATCTCCCAGCCTCCGCAATCAGCCCCAGCATTTT
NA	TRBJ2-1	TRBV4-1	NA	CASSQADSYNEQFF	TGCGCCAGCAGCCAAGCCGACAGCTACAATGAGCAGTTCTTC
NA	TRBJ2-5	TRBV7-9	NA	CASSLIGAETQYF	TGTGCCAGCAGCTTGATAGGGGCAGAGACCCAGTACTTC
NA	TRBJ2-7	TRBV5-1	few	CASSPNVGRYEQYF	TGCGCCAGCAGCCCGAATGTTGGCAGATACGAGCAGTACTTC
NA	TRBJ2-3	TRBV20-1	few	CSAKTDFFTDTQYF	TGCAGTGCAAAGACGGACTTCTTCACAGATACGCAGTATTTT
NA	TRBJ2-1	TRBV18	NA	CASSTVSTGDEQFF	TGTGCCAGCTCCACAGTATCAACCGGGGATGAGCAGTTCTTC
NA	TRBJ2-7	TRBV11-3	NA	CASSLTDSYEQYF	TGTGCCAGCAGCTTAACAGATTCCTACGAGCAGTACTTC
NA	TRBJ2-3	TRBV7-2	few	CASSLDDPAPTDTQYF	TGTGCCAGCAGCTTAGACGACCCGGCCCCCACAGATACGCAGTATTTT
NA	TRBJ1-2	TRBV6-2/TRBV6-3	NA	CASSFLQEDYGYTF	TGTGCCAGCAGTTTTTTACAGGAGGACTATGGCTACACCTTC
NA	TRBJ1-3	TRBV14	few	CASSQQGARGNTIYF	TGTGCCAGCAGCCAACAAGGGGCGCGTGGAAACACCATATATTTT
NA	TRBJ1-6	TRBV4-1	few	CASSQAVPRSSNSPLHF	TGCGCCAGCAGCCAAGCCGTGCCAAGGTCGTCTAATTCACCCCTCCACTTT
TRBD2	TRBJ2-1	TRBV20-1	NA	CSARVSGGASYNEQFF	TGCAGTGCTAGAGTTAGCGGGGGGGCCTCCTACAATGAGCAGTTCTTC
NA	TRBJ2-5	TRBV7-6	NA	CASSLHTYLETQYF	TGTGCCAGCAGCTTGCACACATATTTGGAGACCCAGTACTTC
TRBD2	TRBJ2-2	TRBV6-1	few	CASSPGTTNTGELFF	TGTGCCAGCAGCCCCGGGACTACGAACACCGGGGAGCTGTTTTTT
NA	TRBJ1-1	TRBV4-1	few	CASSQEDRENTEAFF	TGCGCCAGCAGCCAAGAGGACAGAGAGAACACTGAAGCTTTCTTT
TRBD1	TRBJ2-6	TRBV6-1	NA	CASSQTGGSGANVLTF	TGTGCCAGCAGTCAAACAGGGGGCTCTGGGGCCAACGTCCTGACTTTC
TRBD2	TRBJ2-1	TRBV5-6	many	CASSFSSGNEQFF	TGTGCCAGCAGCTTTTCTAGCGGAAATGAGCAGTTCTTC